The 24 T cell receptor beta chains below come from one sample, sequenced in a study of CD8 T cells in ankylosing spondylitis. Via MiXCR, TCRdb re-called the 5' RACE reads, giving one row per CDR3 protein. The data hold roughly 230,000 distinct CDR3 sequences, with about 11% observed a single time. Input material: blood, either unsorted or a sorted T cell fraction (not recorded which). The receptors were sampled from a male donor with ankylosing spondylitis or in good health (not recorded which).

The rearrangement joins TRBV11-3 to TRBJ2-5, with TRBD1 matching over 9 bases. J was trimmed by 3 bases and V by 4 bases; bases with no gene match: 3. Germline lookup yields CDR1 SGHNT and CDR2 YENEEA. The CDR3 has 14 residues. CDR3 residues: CASSSTGGEETQYF. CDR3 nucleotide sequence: TGTGCCAGCAGCTCAACAGGGGGCGAAGAGACCCAGTACTTC.

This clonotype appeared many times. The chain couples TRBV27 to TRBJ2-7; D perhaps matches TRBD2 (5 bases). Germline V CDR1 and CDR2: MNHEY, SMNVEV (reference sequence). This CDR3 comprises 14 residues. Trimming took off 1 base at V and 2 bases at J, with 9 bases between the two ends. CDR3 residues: CASSLWASPYEQYF. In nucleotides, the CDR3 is TGTGCCAGCAGTTTATGGGCTAGCCCCTACGAGCAGTACTTC.

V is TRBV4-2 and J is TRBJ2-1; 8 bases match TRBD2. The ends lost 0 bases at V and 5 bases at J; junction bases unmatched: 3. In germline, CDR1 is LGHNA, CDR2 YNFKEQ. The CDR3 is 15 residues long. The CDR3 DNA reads TGTGCCAGCAGCCAAGATGCGGGGGGCCACAATGAGCAGTTCTTC. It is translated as CASSQDAGGHNEQFF.

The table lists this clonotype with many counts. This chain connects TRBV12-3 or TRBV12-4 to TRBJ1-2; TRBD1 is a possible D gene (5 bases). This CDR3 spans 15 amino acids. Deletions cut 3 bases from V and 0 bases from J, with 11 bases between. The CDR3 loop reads CASSFGTVANYGYTF. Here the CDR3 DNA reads TGTGCCAGCAGTTTCGGGACGGTAGCTAACTATGGCTACACCTTC.

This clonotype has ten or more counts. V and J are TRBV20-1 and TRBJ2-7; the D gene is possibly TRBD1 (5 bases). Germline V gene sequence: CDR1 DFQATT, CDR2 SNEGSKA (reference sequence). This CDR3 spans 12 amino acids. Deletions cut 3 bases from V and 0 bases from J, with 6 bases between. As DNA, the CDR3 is TGCAGTGCTAGCACAGGCTCCTACGAGCAGTACTTC. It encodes CSASTGSYEQYF.

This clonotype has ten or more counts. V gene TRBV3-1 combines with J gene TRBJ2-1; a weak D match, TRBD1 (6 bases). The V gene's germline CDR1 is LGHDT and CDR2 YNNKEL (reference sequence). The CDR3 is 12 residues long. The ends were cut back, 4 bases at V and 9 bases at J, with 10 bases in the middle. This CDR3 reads CASSRGTIEQFF. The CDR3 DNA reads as TGTGCCAGCAGCCGGGGGACAATTGAGCAGTTCTTC.

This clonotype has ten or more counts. The chain's CDR3 is CASRGETQYF. Here the CDR3 DNA reads TGTGCCAGCAGGGGGGAGACCCAGTACTTC. V gene TRBV25-1 combines with J gene TRBJ2-5; D gene unclear. V lost 6 bases and J 5 bases, leaving 4 bases between the germline ends. Germline V lookup: CDR1 MGHDK, CDR2 SYGVNS. This CDR3 contains 10 residues.

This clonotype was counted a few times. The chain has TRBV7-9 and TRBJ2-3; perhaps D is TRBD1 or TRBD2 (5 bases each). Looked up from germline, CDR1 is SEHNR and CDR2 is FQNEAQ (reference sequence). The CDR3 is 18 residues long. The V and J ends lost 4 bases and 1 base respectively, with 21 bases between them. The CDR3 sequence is CASSSLVWGPGGTDTQYF. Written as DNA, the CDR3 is TGTGCCAGCAGCTCCCTCGTTTGGGGACCTGGCGGCACAGATACGCAGTATTTT.

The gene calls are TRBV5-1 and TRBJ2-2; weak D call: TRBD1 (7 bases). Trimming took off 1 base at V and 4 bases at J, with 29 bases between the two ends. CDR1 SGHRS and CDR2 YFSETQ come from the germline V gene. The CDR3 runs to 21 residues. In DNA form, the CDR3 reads TGCGCCAGCAGCTTGCCCCTCTCCGGGACAGTGACTGGCGGGGCCACCGGGGAGCTGTTTTTT. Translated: CASSLPLSGTVTGGATGELFF.

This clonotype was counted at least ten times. CDR3 coding DNA: TGCAGTGCTGGGATAGGACTAGCGGGGGTAAACACCGGGGAGCTGTTTTTT. Translation: CSAGIGLAGVNTGELFF. This sequence joins TRBV20-1 and TRBJ2-2, with 13 bases that match TRBD2. CDR3 length equals 17 residues. Looked up from germline, CDR1 is DFQATT and CDR2 is SNEGSKA (reference sequence). V lost 5 bases and J lost 2; bases outside the gene matches: 8.

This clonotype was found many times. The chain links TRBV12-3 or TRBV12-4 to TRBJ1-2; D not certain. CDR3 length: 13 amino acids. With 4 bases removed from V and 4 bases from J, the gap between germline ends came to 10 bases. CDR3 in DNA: TGTGCCAGCAGTTCCCCCTTGGGCTATGGCTACACCTTC. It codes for CASSSPLGYGYTF.

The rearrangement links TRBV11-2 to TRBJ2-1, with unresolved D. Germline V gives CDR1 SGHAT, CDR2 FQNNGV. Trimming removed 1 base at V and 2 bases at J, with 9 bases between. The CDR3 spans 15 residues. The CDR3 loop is CASSLGIGTYNEQFF. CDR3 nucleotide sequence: TGTGCCAGCAGCTTAGGGATAGGGACCTACAATGAGCAGTTCTTC.

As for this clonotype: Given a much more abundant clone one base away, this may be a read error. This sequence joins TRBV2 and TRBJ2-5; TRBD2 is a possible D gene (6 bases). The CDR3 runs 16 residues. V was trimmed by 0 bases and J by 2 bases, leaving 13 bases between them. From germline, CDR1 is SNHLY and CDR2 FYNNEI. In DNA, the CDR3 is TGTGCCAGCAGTGAAGCCGGCGCGGGACTTCAAGAGACCCAGTACTTC. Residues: CASSEAGAGLQETQYF.

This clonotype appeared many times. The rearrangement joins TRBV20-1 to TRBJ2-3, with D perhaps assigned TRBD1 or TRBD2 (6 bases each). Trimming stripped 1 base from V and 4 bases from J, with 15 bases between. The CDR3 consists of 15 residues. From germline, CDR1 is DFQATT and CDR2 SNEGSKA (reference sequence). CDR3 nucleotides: TGCAGTGCTAGAGCCCGGGGGCTCACACCAGATACGCAGTATTTT. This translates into CSARARGLTPDTQYF.

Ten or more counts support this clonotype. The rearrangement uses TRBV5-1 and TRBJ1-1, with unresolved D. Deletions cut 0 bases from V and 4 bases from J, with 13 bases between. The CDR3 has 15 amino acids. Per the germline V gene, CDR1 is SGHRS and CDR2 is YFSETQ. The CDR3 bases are TGCGCCAGCAGCTTGGAGGAGGTTCGGGGCACTGAAGCTTTCTTT. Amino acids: CASSLEEVRGTEAFF.

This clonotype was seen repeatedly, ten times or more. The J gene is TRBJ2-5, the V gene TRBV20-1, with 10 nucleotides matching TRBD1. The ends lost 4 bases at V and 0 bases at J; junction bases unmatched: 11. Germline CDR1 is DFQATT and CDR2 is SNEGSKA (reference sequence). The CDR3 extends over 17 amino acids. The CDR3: CSAIDRGLSGYQETQYF. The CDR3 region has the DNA TGCAGTGCTATAGACAGGGGGCTCAGCGGGTACCAAGAGACCCAGTACTTC.

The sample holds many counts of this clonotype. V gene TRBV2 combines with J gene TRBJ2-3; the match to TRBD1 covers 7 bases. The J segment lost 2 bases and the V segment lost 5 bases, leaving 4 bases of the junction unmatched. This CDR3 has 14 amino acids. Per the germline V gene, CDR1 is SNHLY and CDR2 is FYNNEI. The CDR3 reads CASSYTGDTDTQYF. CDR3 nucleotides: TGTGCCAGCAGTTATACAGGGGACACAGATACGCAGTATTTT. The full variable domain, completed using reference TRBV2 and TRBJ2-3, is EPEVTQTPSHQVTQMGQEVILRCVPISNHLYFYWYRQILGQKVEFLVSFYNNEISEKSEIFDDQFSVERPDGSNFTLKIRSTKLEDSAMYFCASSYTGDTDTQYFGPGTRLTVL.

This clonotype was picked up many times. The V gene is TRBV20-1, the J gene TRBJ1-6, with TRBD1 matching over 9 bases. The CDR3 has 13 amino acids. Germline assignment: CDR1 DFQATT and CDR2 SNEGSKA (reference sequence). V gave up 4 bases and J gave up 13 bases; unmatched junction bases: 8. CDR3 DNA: TGCAGTGCTAAGGGACAGGGCCTGGGGCCCCTCCACTTT. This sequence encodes CSAKGQGLGPLHF.

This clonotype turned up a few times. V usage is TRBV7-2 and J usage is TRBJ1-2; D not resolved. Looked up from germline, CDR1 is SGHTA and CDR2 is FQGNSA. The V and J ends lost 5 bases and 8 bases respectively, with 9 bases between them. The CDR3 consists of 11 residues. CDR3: CASSTLEGYTF. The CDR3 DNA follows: TGTGCCAGCAGCACCTTGGAGGGCTACACCTTC.

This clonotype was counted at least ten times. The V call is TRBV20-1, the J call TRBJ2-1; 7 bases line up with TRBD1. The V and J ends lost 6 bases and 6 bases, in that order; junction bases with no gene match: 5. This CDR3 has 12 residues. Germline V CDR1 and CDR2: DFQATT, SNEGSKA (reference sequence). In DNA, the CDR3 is TGCAGTGCGCGACAGGGAATCAATGAGCAGTTCTTC. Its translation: CSARQGINEQFF.

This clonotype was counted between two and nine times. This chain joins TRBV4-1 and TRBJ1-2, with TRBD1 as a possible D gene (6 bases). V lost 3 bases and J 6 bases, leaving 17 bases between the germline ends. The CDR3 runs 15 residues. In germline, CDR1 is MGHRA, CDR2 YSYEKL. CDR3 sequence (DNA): TGCGCCAGCAGCCACCCTGAGGGGGAATGGGATGGCTACACCTTC. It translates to CASSHPEGEWDGYTF.

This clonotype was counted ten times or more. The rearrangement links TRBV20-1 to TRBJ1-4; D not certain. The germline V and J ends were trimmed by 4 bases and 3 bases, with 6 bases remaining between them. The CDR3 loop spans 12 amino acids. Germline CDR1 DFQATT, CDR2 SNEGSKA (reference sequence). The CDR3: CSATFSNEKLFF. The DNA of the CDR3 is TGCAGTGCTACCTTCTCTAATGAAAAACTGTTTTTT.

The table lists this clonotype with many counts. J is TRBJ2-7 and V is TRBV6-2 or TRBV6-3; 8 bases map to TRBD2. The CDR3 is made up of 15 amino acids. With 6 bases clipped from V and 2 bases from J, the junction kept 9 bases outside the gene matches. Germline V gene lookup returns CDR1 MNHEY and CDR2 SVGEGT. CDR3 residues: CASRTPGLGPYEQYF. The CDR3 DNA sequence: TGTGCCAGCAGGACTCCGGGACTAGGGCCCTACGAGCAGTACTTC.

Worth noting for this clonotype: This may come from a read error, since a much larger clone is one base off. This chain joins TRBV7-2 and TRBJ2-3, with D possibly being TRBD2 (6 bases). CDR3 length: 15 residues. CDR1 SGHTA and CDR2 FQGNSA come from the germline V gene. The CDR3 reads CGSSFRDSDIDTQYF. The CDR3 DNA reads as TGTGGCAGCAGCTTCAGGGACTCGGACATAGATACGCAGTATTTT.